These T cell receptor beta chains were read from a single sample in a study of cytomegalovirus exposure and HLA in healthy donors. Only in-frame clones appear in the TCRdb table, and some are missing; sequencing was by immunoSEQ multiplex PCR. In the table there are some 120,000 clones, 75% to 90% of which are singletons. Specimen: PBMCs. The receptors here all came from a man younger than 40 in good health and CMV-seropositive. Both conserved end residues are part of each CDR3. A D gene is named only where the DNA matches it firmly.

>NA|TRBV9|12
CASSKSQETQYF
>NA|TRBV21-1|15
CASNDRGLSNQPQHF
>NA|TRBV6-5|13
CASTTGDTGELFF
>TRBD2|TRBV9|16
CASSLQAGGPVETQYF
>TRBD1|TRBV25-1|15
CASSPPGTGDSPLHF
>NA|TRBV7-3|11
CASKQDNEQFF
>NA|TRBV2|15
CASSVITGIGQPQHF
>NA|TRBV12-5|15
CASGLGDTEGEPQHF
>NA|TRBV10-1|12
CASSTRPGELFF
>TRBD2|TRBV7-8|15
CASSLLAGSYNEQFF
>NA|TRBV13|14
CASSLLDKNTEAFF
>TRBD1|TRBV6-5|15
CASSYAGQPGEKLFF
>NA|TRBV15|15
CATSRDHGGNQPQHF
>NA|TRBV30|16
CAWSVNTGTPNSPLHF
>NA|TRBV6-5|13
CASDLRGYYGYTF
>NA|TRBV5-4|12
CASSSDSYGYTF
>NA|TRBV19|13
CASNPTANTEAFF
>TRBD1|TRBV29-1|14
CSVQGQGWTGELFF
>NA|TRBV7-2|17
CASSRIFGWTASYEQYF
>NA|TRBV11-2|15
CASSQDPGGGDTQYF
>NA|TRBV10-3|13
CAIKSGSSYEQYF
>TRBD1|TRBV5-1|16
CASSLQTGTANYGYTF
>NA|TRBV9|13
CASSPRGQGPKHF
>NA|TRBV2|14
CASTPGFSGNTIYF
>TRBD1|TRBV2|15
CASRYRGLRGDTQYF
>TRBD1|TRBV6-1|12
CASGQGNQPQHF
>TRBD2|TRBV11-2|14
CASSLGEGTDTQYF
>NA|TRBV2|16
CASSESGTPNTGELFF
>TRBD1|TRBV27|17
CASSPGGQALFNEKLFF
>TRBD1|TRBV18|14
CASADRVRDQPQHF
>NA|TRBV2|14
CASSGIGGPGELFF
>NA|TRBV30|12
CAWSVRGSGYTF
>TRBD1|TRBV30|15
CAWSVRDRAHYGYTF
>NA|TRBV7-2|15
CASSFGGNYQETQYF
>NA|TRBV28|14
CASSLGGPNEKLFF
>NA|TRBV27|17
CASSLRFGGWANQPQHF
>NA|TRBV4-1|13
CASSPQGHQPQHF
>NA|TRBV7-2|14
CASSLGRQNTEAFF
>NA|TRBV29-1|13
CSVEASTGETQYF
>TRBD1|TRBV6-1|14
CASSSRDRGYEQYF
>TRBD1|TRBV18|15
CASSHPGQGHYGYTF
>TRBD1|TRBV5-8|17
CASSFYIPGQGYEKLFF
>TRBD1|TRBV28|16
CASRSRQGSNTGELFF
>TRBD1|TRBV30|13
CAWRGQGGQPQHF
>NA|TRBV23-1|15
CASSSRPGQATEAFF
>NA|TRBV5-1|15
CASSKGRGHPYEQYF
>NA|TRBV6-5|12
CASSYPGNGYTF
>NA|TRBV7-3|12
CASSLRPRGQFF
>NA|TRBV4-1|18
CASSQDAAGLGYNSPLHF
>NA|TRBV18|15
CASSRYQGQTYEQYF
>TRBD1|TRBV19|16
CASRLQPGTGGQPQHF
>TRBD1|TRBV2|14
CASSQGTGGYEQYF
>NA|TRBV6-5|12
CANSYTTGEQFF
>TRBD1|TRBV15|15
CATSTQDRVGDEQYF
>TRBD1|TRBV29-1|13
CSGGGTGGREQYF
>TRBD1|TRBV6-6|13
CAISRDRVDEQYF
>NA|TRBV11-3|14
CASSLGPGTNEQFF
>TRBD1|TRBV30|17
CAWSVDRGGFFPGELFF
>TRBD2|TRBV5-1|15
CASSLLAGGHNEQFF
>NA|TRBV5-1|16
CASSLEPGSKYNEQFF